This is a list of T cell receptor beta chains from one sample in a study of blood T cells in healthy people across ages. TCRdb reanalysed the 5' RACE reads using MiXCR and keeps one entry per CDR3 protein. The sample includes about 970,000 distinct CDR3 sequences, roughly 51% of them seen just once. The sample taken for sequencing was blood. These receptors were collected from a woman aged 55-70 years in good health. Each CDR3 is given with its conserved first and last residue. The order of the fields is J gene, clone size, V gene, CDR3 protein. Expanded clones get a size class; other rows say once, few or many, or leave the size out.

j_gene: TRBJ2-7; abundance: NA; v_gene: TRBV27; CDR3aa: CASSLSIGDKTYEQYF
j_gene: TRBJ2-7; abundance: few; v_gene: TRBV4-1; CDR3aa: CASSQPGNEQYF
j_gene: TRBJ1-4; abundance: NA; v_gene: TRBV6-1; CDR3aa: CASSGRTATNEKLFF
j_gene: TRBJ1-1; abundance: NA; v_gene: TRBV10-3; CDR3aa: CAISTADRMNTEAFF
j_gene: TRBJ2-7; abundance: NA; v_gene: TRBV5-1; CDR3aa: CASSSQGGASYEQYF
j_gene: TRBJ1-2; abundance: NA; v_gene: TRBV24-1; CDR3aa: CATSDLSTGYGYTF
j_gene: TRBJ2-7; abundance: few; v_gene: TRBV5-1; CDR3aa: CASSLRVAGDYEQYF
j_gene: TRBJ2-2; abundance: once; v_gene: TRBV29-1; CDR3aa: CSVSFGLGTGELFF
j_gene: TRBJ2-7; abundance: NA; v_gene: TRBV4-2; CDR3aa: CASSQDLTGGPYEQYF
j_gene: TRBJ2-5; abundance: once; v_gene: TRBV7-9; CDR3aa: CASSPSGTEGETQYF
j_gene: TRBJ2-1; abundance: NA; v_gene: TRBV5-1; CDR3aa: CASARVLADNNEQFF
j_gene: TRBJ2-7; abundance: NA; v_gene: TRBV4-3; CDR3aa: CASSHTASSYEQYF
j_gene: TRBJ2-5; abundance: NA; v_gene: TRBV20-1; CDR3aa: CSATGLAELSEQYF
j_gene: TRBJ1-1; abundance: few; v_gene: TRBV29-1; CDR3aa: CSVEGEGGTEAFF
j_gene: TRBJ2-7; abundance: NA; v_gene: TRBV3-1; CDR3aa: CASSQVPWEQYF
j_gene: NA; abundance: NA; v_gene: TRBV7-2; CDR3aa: CASSPRDFKETQYF
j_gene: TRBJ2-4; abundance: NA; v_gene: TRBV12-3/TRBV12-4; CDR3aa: CASSPMSPGSKNIQYF
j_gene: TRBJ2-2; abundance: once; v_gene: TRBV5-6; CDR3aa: CASSHGPGGTGELFF
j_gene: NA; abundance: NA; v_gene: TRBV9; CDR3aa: CASSLPGAGGDEQYF
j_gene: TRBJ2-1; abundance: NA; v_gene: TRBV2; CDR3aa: CASGGANRNYNEQFF
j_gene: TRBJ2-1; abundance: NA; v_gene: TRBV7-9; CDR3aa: CASSLGAPGVNEQFF
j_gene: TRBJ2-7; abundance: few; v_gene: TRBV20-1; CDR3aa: CSAKNRVGEQYF
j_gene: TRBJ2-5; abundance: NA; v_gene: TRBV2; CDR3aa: CASSHGLGQGQETQYF
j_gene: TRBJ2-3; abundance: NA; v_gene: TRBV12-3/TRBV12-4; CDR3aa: CASSPLFGRDTDTQYF
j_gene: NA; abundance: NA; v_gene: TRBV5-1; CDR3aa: CASSLFSILAGALETQYF
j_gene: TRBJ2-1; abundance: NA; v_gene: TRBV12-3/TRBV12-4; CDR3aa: CASSLGLAGYHNEQFF
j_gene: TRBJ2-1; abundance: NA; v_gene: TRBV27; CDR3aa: CASSLYGTRSSYNEQFF